The 23 T cell receptor beta chains below all came from one sample that was sequenced in a study of blood T cells in healthy people across ages. Next came a second PCR, run for roughly 6 to 11 cycles, which used a sample-barcoded 5' primer along with a J-beta primer mix. TCRdb reprocessed the 5' RACE reads with MiXCR, giving one entry per CDR3 protein. There are over 1,500,000 distinct CDR3 sequences in the sample; around half occur only once, and over 2% lies in the top ten. The source material was blood. The receptor source for this set is a woman aged 40-49 years in good health.

This clonotype was picked up a small number of times. The rearrangement uses TRBV29-1 and TRBJ2-1; D is undetermined. V was shortened by 7 bases and J by 10 bases, with 14 bases between the two germline ends. Germline V gene lookup returns CDR1 SQVTM and CDR2 ANQGSEA. CDR3 length equals 11 residues. CDR3 coding DNA: TGCAGCGACCTGCGAATGGGAGAGCAGTTCTTC. The encoded protein is CSDLRMGEQFF.

This chain connects TRBV2 to TRBJ1-2; D gene unclear. Germline CDR1 and CDR2: SNHLY and FYNNEI. V was pared by 7 bases and J by 3 bases, with 24 bases between. The CDR3 is 17 amino acids. CDR3 nucleotides: TGTGCCAGCACCCCGGGCAGGCCTCAAATAGCCCACTATGGCTACACCTTC. This codes for CASTPGRPQIAHYGYTF.

The chain recombines TRBV7-9 with TRBJ2-3; D might be TRBD2 (6 bases). V was trimmed by 5 bases and J by 3 bases, leaving 12 bases between them. This CDR3 is built from 14 residues. The germline V gene has CDR1 SEHNR and CDR2 FQNEAQ (reference sequence). CDR3 in amino acids: CASSLWLATDTQYF. Here the CDR3 DNA reads TGTGCCAGCAGCCTTTGGCTAGCGACAGATACGCAGTATTTT.

The J gene is TRBJ2-7, the V gene TRBV27; 7 nucleotides line up with TRBD2. This CDR3 spans 14 amino acids. Trimming at V came to 3 bases and at J to 4 bases, leaving 6 bases not matched to a gene. Per germline, CDR1 MNHEY and CDR2 SMNVEV (reference sequence). The CDR3 DNA sequence: TGTGCCAGCAGTTTCATCGCTAGCGGTTACGAGCAGTACTTC. This sequence encodes CASSFIASGYEQYF.

The chain recombines TRBV28 with TRBJ2-1, with D uncertain. This CDR3 region has 13 residues. The V and J ends lost 5 bases and 8 bases respectively, with 13 bases between them. Germline CDR1 is MDHEN and CDR2 is SYDVKM. Here the CDR3 DNA reads TGTGCCAGCAGTCCGACACTGGCCTATGAGCAGTTCTTC. It specifies CASSPTLAYEQFF.

The chain uses TRBV9 and TRBJ2-1; 7 nucleotides match TRBD1. The V gene's germline CDR1 is SGDLS and CDR2 YYNGEE. CDR3 length: 15 amino acids. V dropped 2 bases and J dropped 3; count of bases not matched to a gene: 5. CDR3 sequence reads: CASSVETGRYNEQFF. CDR3 DNA sequence: TGTGCCAGCAGCGTGGAGACAGGGCGCTACAATGAGCAGTTCTTC. Combining the CDR3 with reference TRBV9 and TRBJ2-1 gives the whole variable domain DSGVTQTPKHLITATGQRVTLRCSPRSGDLSVYWYQQSLDQGLQFLIQYYNGEERAKGNILERFSAQQFPDLHSELNLSSLELGDSALYFCASSVETGRYNEQFFGPGTRLTVL.

The V call is TRBV28, the J call TRBJ2-7; 9 nucleotides agree with TRBD1. CDR1 and CDR2 from the germline V gene are MDHEN and SYDVKM. CDR3 length: 15 amino acids. V shed 6 bases and J 8 bases; nucleotides not matched to a gene: 14. The CDR3 DNA follows: TGTGCCAGCAGAACAGGGGGCGCGTCCCCCAACCAGCAGTACTTC. Encoded protein: CASRTGGASPNQQYF.

J is TRBJ1-2 and V is TRBV29-1, with TRBD1 as a possible D gene (5 bases). The CDR3 runs to 16 residues. Trimming shortened V by 6 bases and J by 2 bases, and 22 bases separated the two germline ends. Looked up from germline, CDR1 is SQVTM and CDR2 is ANQGSEA. CDR3 sequence (DNA): TGCAGCGTGAGGAGAGGGGAGGGCTGGGAGAACTATGGCTACACCTTC. It encodes CSVRRGEGWENYGYTF.

The sample holds a few counts of this clonotype. The V gene is TRBV6-5, the J gene TRBJ1-2; tentatively, D is TRBD1 (6 bases). Per the germline V gene, CDR1 is MNHEY and CDR2 is SVGAGI. Deletions cut 6 bases from V and 4 bases from J, with 15 bases between. The CDR3 is 14 amino acids. CDR3 DNA: TGTGCCAGCAGCCTTGACCGGACAGTCTATGGCTACACCTTC. It specifies CASSLDRTVYGYTF.

The rearrangement joins TRBV21-1 to TRBJ2-1; the table's TRBD1 call for D was not verified on the DNA. Judging by the DNA end, TRBJ2-7 fits better; the J call may be wrong. TRBV21-1 is noted as a pseudogene. This CDR3 is built from 16 residues. The CDR3 is CASSSLTLSSYNEQYF. The CDR3 DNA is TGTGCCAGCAGCAGCCTGACCCTGAGCTCCTACAATGAGCAGTACTTC.

This clonotype has at least ten counts. CDR3 DNA: TGTGCCAGCAGCCAGACAGGGAGGGAGACCCAGTACTTC. It codes for CASSQTGRETQYF. The chain employs TRBV7-2 and TRBJ2-5, with a weak D call TRBD1 (7 bases). V was clipped by 5 bases and J by 5 bases, with 12 bases between them. This CDR3 is 13 amino acids long. The germline gives CDR1 SGHTA, CDR2 FQGNSA.

The V gene is TRBV14, the J gene TRBJ2-7, with D uncertain. The CDR3 covers 14 residues. Germline loops: CDR1 SGHDN, CDR2 FVKESK. V lost 0 bases and J 1 base, leaving 7 bases between the germline ends. The CDR3, as DNA: TGTGCCAGCAGCCAAGAAGGGCAGTCCTACGAGCAGTACTTC. It specifies CASSQEGQSYEQYF.

The chain is built from TRBV18 and TRBJ2-6; TRBD1 matches 12 bases. V shed 1 base, J shed 4 bases, and the junction held 5 bases outside the gene matches. CDR3 length: 18 amino acids. CDR1 is KGHSH and CDR2 is LQKENI in the germline V gene. CDR3 nucleotides: TGTGCCAGCTCACCACTGGGACAGGGGGCGTCCGGGGCCAACGTCCTGACTTTC. Protein: CASSPLGQGASGANVLTF.

The chain combines TRBV11-3 with TRBJ2-7, with D maybe TRBD1 (5 bases). The germline V gene encodes CDR1 SGHNT and CDR2 YENEEA. V gave up 1 base and J gave up 2 bases, with 12 bases separating them. The CDR3 runs to 15 residues. In DNA form, the CDR3 reads TGTGCCAGCAGCTTAGCAGGGATTAGCCCCTACGAGCAGTACTTC. As protein: CASSLAGISPYEQYF.

The chain employs TRBV4-1 and TRBJ2-7; no reliable D call. The CDR3 spans 18 residues. CDR1 MGHRA and CDR2 YSYEKL come from the germline V gene. V lost 1 base to trimming and J lost 3 bases, with 22 bases between them. This CDR3 reads CASSQVTPTRSFFYEQYF. The CDR3 DNA follows: TGCGCCAGCAGCCAAGTGACCCCGACACGGAGTTTTTTCTACGAGCAGTACTTC.

As concerns this clonotype: At one boundary the junction diverges from the germline segment, which might be a read error. J is TRBJ2-7 and V is TRBV3-1; D is perhaps TRBD1 (6 bases). The end of the DNA is better explained by TRBJ2-4, so the J call may be wrong. The V gene's germline CDR1 is LGHDT and CDR2 YNNKEL (reference sequence). The CDR3 loop spans 16 amino acids. The CDR3: CAGSQEKTGWGNIQYF. In DNA form, the CDR3 reads TGTGCCGGCAGCCAAGAAAAGACAGGCTGGGGAAACATTCAGTACTTC.

In this sample, this clonotype turned up a few times. The chain recombines TRBV27 with TRBJ2-7; 8 bases agree with TRBD1. The germline V gene has CDR1 MNHEY and CDR2 SMNVEV (reference sequence). V shed 2 bases and J 5 bases; nucleotides not matched to a gene: 5. The CDR3 totals 14 residues. The CDR3 DNA sequence: TGTGCCAGCAGTTTAGCAGGGGGCAGGAACGAGCAGTACTTC. Amino acids: CASSLAGGRNEQYF.

This clonotype was seen only a few times. The chain is built from TRBV10-3 and TRBJ1-2; tentatively, D is TRBD1 (6 bases). The CDR3 extends over 17 amino acids. The ends were cut back, 6 bases at V and 3 bases at J, with 23 bases in the middle. In germline, CDR1 is ENHRY, CDR2 SYGVKD. CDR3 in amino acids: CAIRDSSNGDYDYGYTF. In DNA, the CDR3 is TGTGCCATCAGGGACAGTTCTAATGGGGATTATGACTATGGCTACACCTTC.

The chain is built from TRBV5-1 and TRBJ2-5; tentative D call: TRBD1 (5 bases). CDR3 length equals 17 residues. V was trimmed by 0 bases and J by 1 base, leaving 16 bases between them. Germline-derived CDR1 and CDR2 are SGHRS and YFSETQ. DNA for the CDR3: TGCGCCAGCAGCTTGGCCGGGCTCAATGGGGCCCAAGAGACCCAGTACTTC. It encodes CASSLAGLNGAQETQYF.

The V gene is TRBV11-2, the J gene TRBJ2-1; 8 nucleotides align to TRBD2. Near its end, the DNA agrees better with TRBJ2-7, so the J call may be wrong. CDR1 SGHAT and CDR2 FQNNGV come from the germline V gene. This CDR3 has 17 residues. This CDR3 reads CASSPETAGDADNEQYF. CDR3 nucleotides: TGTGCCAGCAGCCCAGAAACAGCGGGGGACGCCGACAATGAGCAGTACTTC.

This sequence joins TRBV29-1 and TRBJ2-5; D is undetermined. The V end lost 0 bases, the J end lost 4 bases, and 12 bases lay between the germline ends. The CDR3 covers 14 residues. Germline CDR1 is SQVTM and CDR2 is ANQGSEA. In DNA form, the CDR3 reads TGCAGCGTTGAAGACCACCGTTCGGGAGAGACCCAGTACTTC. Its protein is CSVEDHRSGETQYF.

The rearrangement joins TRBV9 to TRBJ2-3, with a possible D match to TRBD2 (5 bases). CDR3 length: 15 amino acids. V lost 4 bases, J lost 7 bases, and 19 bases lay in between. CDR1 SGDLS and CDR2 YYNGEE come from the germline V gene. Here the CDR3 DNA reads TGTGCCAGCAGCCCCTCGGGGAGATACACGTATACGCAGTATTTT. It encodes CASSPSGRYTYTQYF.

Regarding this clonotype: Its ends do not fully match the called genes, so a read error is possible. V usage is TRBV7-9 and J usage is TRBJ1-2; D remains ambiguous. The CDR3 sequence is 14 residues long. Per the germline V gene, CDR1 is SEHNR and CDR2 is FQNEAQ (reference sequence). The chain's CDR3 is CASSLVVANYSYTF. CDR3 in DNA: TGTGCCAGCAGCTTAGTTGTAGCCAACTATAGCTACACCTTC.